This passage covers 29 T cell receptor beta chains from one sample sequenced in a study of T cells in Graves' hyperthyroidism and ophthalmopathy. RNA transcripts provided the source from which TCR beta CDR3 regions were amplified. TCR CDR3 underwent first-round RT-PCR with the HTBI primer set. Using its own MiXCR run on the multiplex PCR reads, TCRdb lists one record per CDR3 protein. The repertoire holds 300,000 to 450,000 distinct CDR3 sequences, with around 14% as singletons. The specimen sequenced was blood. Source of these receptors: a woman in her late teens or twenties with Graves' hyperthyroidism that later progressed to Graves' ophthalmopathy.

This clonotype was observed a handful of times. This chain links TRBV6-5 with TRBJ1-3; a weak D match, TRBD1 (5 bases). V was cut by 2 bases and J by 0 bases, with 5 bases left in between. In germline, CDR1 is MNHEY, CDR2 SVGAGI. The CDR3 runs 14 residues. The CDR3 DNA reads as TGTGCCAGCAGTTACACAGGCTCTGGAAACACCATATATTTT. Protein sequence: CASSYTGSGNTIYF.

This clonotype was counted ten times or more. V gene TRBV12-3 or TRBV12-4 combines with J gene TRBJ1-1; tentatively, D is TRBD1 (6 bases). Trimming stripped 4 bases from V and 3 bases from J, with 15 bases between. CDR3 size: 15 residues. CDR3 DNA sequence: TGTGCCAGCAGTTCAAGACAGGTGGGGTACACTGAAGCTTTCTTT. This codes for CASSSRQVGYTEAFF.

The chain employs TRBV19 and TRBJ2-5, with D perhaps assigned TRBD1 or TRBD2 (6 bases each). This CDR3 contains 13 residues. Trimming shortened V by 7 bases and J by 6 bases, and 15 bases separated the two germline ends. Germline V gene sequence: CDR1 LNHDA, CDR2 SQIVND (reference sequence). The chain's CDR3 is CASTPTGGQTQYF. As DNA, the CDR3 is TGTGCCAGTACCCCTACCGGGGGCCAGACCCAGTACTTC.

The chain has TRBV6-1 and TRBJ2-2; 11 bases are shared with TRBD1. The CDR3 runs 15 residues. V gave up 5 bases and J gave up 4 bases; unmatched junction bases: 3. Per the germline V gene, CDR1 is MNHNS and CDR2 is SASEGT. The CDR3 DNA reads as TGTGCCAGCAGTCGGACAGGGGGCAGCACCGGGGAGCTGTTTTTT. Protein sequence: CASSRTGGSTGELFF.

J is TRBJ1-4 and V is TRBV15, with D possibly matching TRBD1 (6 bases). Germline lookup yields CDR1 LNHNV and CDR2 YYDKDF (reference sequence). The CDR3 totals 15 residues. Trimming took 1 base from V and 5 from J, leaving 11 bases between them. The chain's CDR3 is CATSRGGGGNEKLFF. DNA of the CDR3: TGTGCCACCAGCAGAGGGGGGGGCGGGAATGAAAAACTGTTTTTT.

In this sample, this clonotype turned up many times. The gene calls are TRBV3-1 and TRBJ2-7; D not resolved. CDR3 length: 12 residues. The V end lost 2 bases, the J end lost 3 bases, and 5 bases lay between the germline ends. Germline loops: CDR1 LGHDT, CDR2 YNNKEL (reference sequence). The CDR3 DNA follows: TGTGCCAGCAGCCAAAGCTACTACGAGCAGTACTTC. This translates into CASSQSYYEQYF.

This clonotype has at least ten counts. The chain couples TRBV20-1 to TRBJ1-5, with D possibly being TRBD1 (6 bases). Between the trimmed V and J ends, which lost 5 bases and 6 bases, there was a span of 11 bases. Germline V CDR1 and CDR2: DFQATT, SNEGSKA (reference sequence). The CDR3 spans 12 residues. This CDR3 is CSAPGVGQPQHF. For the CDR3, the DNA is TGCAGTGCTCCAGGGGTAGGTCAGCCCCAGCATTTT.

In its sample, this clonotype was seen a few times. V is TRBV20-1 and J is TRBJ1-5; D gene ambiguous. CDR1 and CDR2 from the germline V gene are DFQATT and SNEGSKA (reference sequence). The CDR3 consists of 16 residues. V shed 4 bases and J shed 1 base, with 17 bases lying between them. The CDR3 DNA sequence: TGCAGTGCTAACCCATCCAGCAGGACGAGCAATCAGCCCCAGCATTTT. Translation gives CSANPSSRTSNQPQHF.

The rearrangement uses TRBV19 and TRBJ2-2; 9 bases fit TRBD1. The CDR3 covers 15 residues. Germline V gives CDR1 LNHDA, CDR2 SQIVND (reference sequence). V trimming: 1 base; J trimming: 7 bases; junction bases outside the gene matches: 4. CDR3 sequence reads: CASSIGTGVVGELFF. The CDR3, as DNA: TGTGCCAGTAGTATAGGGACAGGGGTCGTCGGGGAGCTGTTTTTT.

This clonotype was picked up a small number of times. The chain recombines TRBV7-9 with TRBJ2-1; 12 bases are shared with TRBD2. There are 17 residues in the CDR3. CDR1 is SEHNR and CDR2 is FQNEAQ in the germline V gene (reference sequence). Trimming removed 3 bases from V and 8 bases from J; junction bases left unmatched: 11. This CDR3 is CASSFRLAGAWGDEQFF. The CDR3 coding sequence is TGTGCCAGCAGCTTTAGACTAGCGGGAGCCTGGGGGGATGAGCAGTTCTTC.

This clonotype was picked up a small number of times. V and J are TRBV27 and TRBJ2-5, with D perhaps given as TRBD1 or TRBD2 (5 bases each). The germline V and J ends were trimmed by 0 bases and 3 bases, with 11 bases remaining between them. The CDR3 covers 15 residues. Germline V gene sequence: CDR1 MNHEY, CDR2 SMNVEV (reference sequence). CDR3 sequence (DNA): TGTGCCAGCAGTTTATCGGGACGGGATAAAGAGACCCAGTACTTC. Translating it yields CASSLSGRDKETQYF.

This chain links TRBV9 with TRBJ2-3, with TRBD2 matching 9 bases. V shed 4 bases, J shed 6 bases, and the junction held 15 bases outside the gene matches. The CDR3 has 17 amino acids. From germline, CDR1 is SGDLS and CDR2 YYNGEE. The CDR3 DNA sequence: TGTGCCAGCAGCCCGACTAGCGGATTCCCTATTCGGGATACGCAGTATTTT. This translates into CASSPTSGFPIRDTQYF.

This chain connects TRBV12-3 or TRBV12-4 to TRBJ2-5; 9 bases are a match to TRBD2. Trimming took 5 bases from V and 9 from J; bases not matched to a gene: 16. This CDR3 is built from 16 residues. The CDR3 nucleotides are TGTGCCAGCAGTGAAGAGGTAGCGGGAGCGAGGGAGGCCCAGTACTTC. This codes for CASSEEVAGAREAQYF.

This clonotype was detected many times. V gene TRBV18 combines with J gene TRBJ1-3, with D unclear. Trimming pared 4 bases from V and 2 bases from J, leaving 9 bases between. Germline CDR1 KGHSH, CDR2 LQKENI. There are 14 residues in the CDR3. The CDR3 DNA reads TGTGCCAGCTCACTTAACGGACCTGGAAACACCATATATTTT. Encoded protein: CASSLNGPGNTIYF.

This clonotype was seen at least ten times. The chain couples TRBV27 to TRBJ2-3; TRBD2 aligns across 10 bases. Per germline, CDR1 MNHEY and CDR2 SMNVEV (reference sequence). With V trimmed by 6 bases and J by 0 bases, 6 bases remained unmatched. The CDR3 extends over 16 amino acids. The CDR3 reads CASSPGLADSTDTQYF. CDR3 DNA: TGTGCCAGCAGCCCCGGACTAGCGGACAGCACAGATACGCAGTATTTT.

This clonotype was picked up many times. The V and J genes are TRBV2 and TRBJ2-5; 7 bases are a match to TRBD2. J was trimmed by 4 bases and V by 5 bases; bases with no gene match: 10. Germline assignment: CDR1 SNHLY and CDR2 FYNNEI. The CDR3 totals 15 residues. CDR3 loop: CASSRSLTGGETQYF. In DNA, the CDR3 is TGTGCCAGCAGTCGGAGTTTGACGGGGGGAGAGACCCAGTACTTC.

Ten or more counts support this clonotype. The CDR3 DNA sequence: TGCGCCAGCAGCCAAGCCGGGACTAGCGGGAGCTACGAGCAGTACTTC. Its protein product is CASSQAGTSGSYEQYF. V usage is TRBV4-1 and J usage is TRBJ2-7; 14 bases agree with TRBD2. CDR1 is MGHRA and CDR2 is YSYEKL in the germline V gene. The CDR3 contains 16 residues. Germline trimming cut 1 base from V and 3 bases from J; bases unmatched to any gene: 2.

Details on this clonotype: This may stem from a read error, because a much larger clone lies one nucleotide away. The chain recombines TRBV7-9 with TRBJ2-1; tentative D call: TRBD1 (5 bases). The CDR3 length is 16 residues. Germline V gene lookup returns CDR1 SEHNR and CDR2 FQNEAQ (reference sequence). The CDR3 sequence is CASSHPPARPDNEQLF. CDR3 bases: TGTGCCAGCAGCCACCCCCCGGCCCGTCCGGACAATGAGCAGCTCTTC.

This clonotype was seen only a few times. This chain uses TRBV5-4 with TRBJ2-6; TRBD1 is a possible D gene (5 bases). The CDR3 length is 13 residues. The germline CDR1 and CDR2 sequences are SGHNT and YYREEE (reference sequence). The germline V and J ends were trimmed by 7 bases and 10 bases, with 15 bases remaining between them. This CDR3 reads CASGDSQFNVLTF. CDR3 nucleotide sequence: TGTGCCAGCGGCGACAGCCAGTTTAACGTCCTGACTTTC.

This clonotype showed up just a few times. At one end the junction does not follow the germline gene, possibly because of a read error. The chain recombines TRBV7-7 with TRBJ2-1, with TRBD2 identical over 8 bases. The CDR3 length is 15 residues. CDR1 is SSHAT and CDR2 is FNYEAQ in the germline V gene (reference sequence). The CDR3 region is CASSTGTSNYNEQFF. CDR3 bases: TGTGCTAGCAGTACCGGGACTAGTAATTACAATGAGCAGTTCTTC.

The chain couples TRBV20-1 to TRBJ2-3; TRBD2 agrees at 7 bases. After removal of 7 bases from V and 2 bases from J, the junction contained 12 bases not matched to a gene. Germline CDR1 DFQATT, CDR2 SNEGSKA (reference sequence). This CDR3 has 15 amino acids. Here the CDR3 reads CSVTSAKRSTDTQYF. CDR3 DNA sequence: TGCAGTGTAACTAGCGCTAAGAGGTCCACAGATACGCAGTATTTT.

This clonotype was found many times. The chain joins TRBV6-2 or TRBV6-3 to TRBJ1-1; 8 nucleotides line up with TRBD1. The junction had 13 bases not matched to a gene; V was cut back by 7 bases and J by 6 bases. The CDR3 covers 15 residues. Germline CDR1 MNHEY, CDR2 SVGEGT. CDR3 in amino acids: CASTQRQGKGAEAFF. The CDR3 DNA follows: TGTGCCAGCACACAGCGACAGGGGAAGGGAGCTGAAGCTTTCTTT.

Concerning this clonotype itself: A read error may explain this, as a much larger clone is one base away. The chain combines TRBV30 with TRBJ1-1, with D tentatively TRBD1 (6 bases). The length of the CDR3 is 15 residues. Trimming took off 5 bases at V and 5 bases at J, with 21 bases between the two ends. The V gene's germline CDR1 is GTSNPN and CDR2 SVGIG (reference sequence). In DNA form, the CDR3 reads TGTGCCTGGGTAATAAGGGGGGACATGTGGACTGAAGCTTTCTTT. It specifies CAWVIRGDMWTEAFF.

This clonotype has more than one count but fewer than ten. The chain joins TRBV9 to TRBJ1-1; possibly TRBD1 for D (5 bases). V lost 4 bases and J 3 bases, leaving 10 bases between the germline ends. This CDR3 is built from 13 residues. The germline gives CDR1 SGDLS, CDR2 YYNGEE. The CDR3 region has the DNA TGTGCCAGCAGCTCTTCAGGGTACACTGAAGCTTTCTTT. Its translation is CASSSSGYTEAFF.

This clonotype was picked up many times. The V call is TRBV15, the J call TRBJ2-7; TRBD1 matches at 11 bases. The CDR3 has 16 amino acids. Germline V CDR1 and CDR2: LNHNV, YYDKDF (reference sequence). V was pared by 0 bases and J by 4 bases, with 5 bases of the junction left unmatched. CDR3 nucleotides: TGTGCCACCAGCAGAGATCTCGGGGACAGGGGGTACGAGCAGTACTTC. Translation: CATSRDLGDRGYEQYF.

V is TRBV2 and J is TRBJ1-2; maybe TRBD1 (5 bases). V shed 3 bases and J shed 9 bases, with 11 bases lying between them. Germline CDR1 is SNHLY and CDR2 is FYNNEI. The CDR3 is 12 amino acids. CDR3 in amino acids: CASSEERGSYTF. CDR3 nucleotides: TGTGCCAGCAGTGAGGAGAGGGGTAGCTACACCTTC.

This clonotype was detected many times. The J gene is TRBJ2-2, the V gene TRBV11-2, with unresolved D. The CDR3 loop spans 12 amino acids. Germline CDR1 reads SGHAT; CDR2 reads FQNNGV. The V end lost 4 bases, the J end lost 3 bases, and 3 bases lay between the germline ends. This chain's CDR3 is CASSSYTGELFF. DNA for the CDR3: TGTGCCAGCAGCTCCTACACCGGGGAGCTGTTTTTT.

This clonotype was detected ten times or more. This chain joins TRBV12-3 or TRBV12-4 and TRBJ1-2, with D hard to call. The V end lost 3 bases, the J end lost 1 base, and 15 bases lay between the germline ends. CDR3 length: 16 residues. The DNA for the CDR3 is TGTGCCAGCAGTTTTACCGGCAGTGGGGTTAACTATGGCTACACCTTC. Its translation is CASSFTGSGVNYGYTF.

The chain recombines TRBV5-6 with TRBJ2-1; tentatively, D is TRBD2 (5 bases). Trimming removed 3 bases from V and 2 bases from J, with 12 bases in between. The V gene's germline CDR1 is SGHDT and CDR2 YYEEEE. The CDR3 consists of 15 residues. Here the CDR3 DNA reads TGTGCCAGCAGCTCGGGGATTAGTACCTACAATGAGCAGTTCTTC. As protein: CASSSGISTYNEQFF. Looking up the rest from reference TRBV5-6 and TRBJ2-1 gives the full variable domain: DAGVTQSPTHLIKTRGQQVTLRCSPKSGHDTVSWYQQALGQGPQFIFQYYEEEERQRGNFPDRFSGHQFPNYSSELNVNALLLGDSALYLCASSSGISTYNEQFFGPGTRLTVL.